The rows below give T cell receptor beta chains drawn from one sample of a study of control samples from healthy donors and cancer patients. The assay was immunoSEQ multiplex PCR, and TCRdb's table has in-frame clones only and misses some. The table records 120,000 or so clones, approximately 89% of them present only once. Sequencing was performed on blood. These receptors were collected from a woman aged 18 to 35 in good health. The CDR3 runs from the conserved cysteine through the conserved F or W. D genes are given only for firm matches. The size entry is marked missing in some rows and otherwise reads once, few, many or a size class.

d_call j_call clone_size v_call cdr3_aa cdr3_nt
TRBD2 TRBJ2-1 NA TRBV19 CASSIGGTSGSFYEQFF TGTGCCAGTAGTATTGGCGGGACTAGCGGGAGTTTCTATGAGCAGTTCTTC
NA TRBJ2-2 NA TRBV21-1 CASSKGGLKSAGELFF TGTGCCAGCAGCAAAGGGGGCTTAAAGTCTGCCGGGGAGCTGTTTTTT
TRBD1 TRBJ2-7 NA TRBV11-2 CASSLGAGQGLTYEQYF TGTGCCAGCAGCTTAGGCGCCGGACAGGGGCTGACCTACGAGCAGTACTTC
NA TRBJ1-2 once TRBV28 CASITPGIRGNYGYTF TGTGCCAGCATAACTCCCGGAATCCGGGGCAACTATGGCTACACCTTC
NA TRBJ1-6 NA TRBV7-2 CASSLGGRNSPLHF TGTGCCAGCAGCTTGGGAGGACGCAATTCACCCCTCCACTTT
NA TRBJ1-2 NA TRBV6-5 CASSRTKGLPYGYTF TGTGCCAGCAGTCGTACAAAGGGGCTCCCCTATGGCTACACCTTC
NA TRBJ1-1 NA TRBV7-9 CASSVASERPEAFF TGTGCCAGCAGCGTGGCCTCAGAGCGGCCAGAAGCTTTCTTT
NA TRBJ2-3 NA TRBV7-9 CASSKTDTQYF TGTGCCAGCAGCAAAACAGATACGCAGTATTTT
TRBD1 TRBJ1-2 once TRBV14 CASSQDPQGAVYGYTF TGTGCCAGCAGCCAAGATCCACAGGGGGCGGTCTATGGCTACACCTTC
TRBD1 TRBJ1-1 NA TRBV18 CASSRTGGSGNTEAFF TGTGCCAGCTCACGTACAGGGGGCTCAGGGAACACTGAAGCTTTCTTT
NA TRBJ2-3 NA TRBV2 CAGRRIVATQYF TGTGCCGGTCGGAGGATCGTAGCTACGCAGTATTTT
NA TRBJ1-6 NA TRBV6-5 CASSYGGVGRNSPLHF TGTGCCAGCAGTTACGGAGGGGTGGGTCGTAATTCACCCCTCCACTTT
NA TRBJ1-1 once TRBV27 CASSLGGNTEAFF TGTGCCAGCAGTTTGGGGGGGAACACTGAAGCTTTCTTT
TRBD1 TRBJ1-5 NA TRBV3-1/TRBV3-2 CASSQDIQGGQPQHF TGTGCCAGCAGCCAAGATATACAGGGGGGCCAGCCCCAGCATTTT
TRBD1 TRBJ2-3 NA TRBV5-1 CASRGQSSTDTQYF TGCGCCAGCAGGGGACAGAGTAGCACAGATACGCAGTATTTT
NA TRBJ1-5 medium-sized TRBV6-2/TRBV6-3 CASSYLIGGWANQPQHF TGTGCCAGCAGTTACCTTATTGGGGGCTGGGCCAATCAGCCCCAGCATTTT
TRBD1 TRBJ1-1 NA TRBV4-1 CASSQDPSGQGARVEAFF TGCGCCAGCAGCCAAGATCCCTCGGGACAGGGGGCGCGTGTTGAAGCTTTCTTT
TRBD1 TRBJ1-4 NA TRBV7-9 CASSLDRGQGRSEKLFF TGTGCCAGCAGCTTAGACCGGGGACAGGGTCGGTCTGAAAAACTGTTTTTT
TRBD1 TRBJ1-3 NA TRBV28 CATRGPVFLGNTIYF TGTGCCACCAGGGGGCCAGTGTTCCTTGGAAACACCATATATTTT
TRBD1 TRBJ2-1 once TRBV6-6 CASSYPRTGPDEQFF TGTGCCAGCAGTTACCCCCGGACAGGGCCCGATGAGCAGTTCTTC
NA TRBJ2-5 NA TRBV5-4 CASSLPGEGIEETQYF TGTGCCAGCAGCTTGCCGGGTGAGGGTATAGAAGAGACCCAGTACTTC
TRBD1 TRBJ2-7 NA TRBV6-2/TRBV6-3 CASRRSGTGAHEQYF TGTGCCAGCCGCCGCTCCGGGACAGGGGCCCACGAGCAGTACTTC
NA TRBJ1-1 NA TRBV14 CASSPYRNTEAFF TGTGCCAGCAGCCCCTATCGTAACACTGAAGCTTTCTTT
NA TRBJ1-4 NA TRBV5-1 CASSLQGTNEKLFF TGCGCCAGCAGCTTACAGGGTACTAATGAAAAACTGTTTTTT
NA TRBJ2-7 NA TRBV7-9 CASSPTGPQGQYF TGTGCCAGCAGCCCTACCGGGCCACAGGGACAGTACTTC
TRBD1 TRBJ2-6 NA TRBV6-5 CASSTGGSGANVLTF TGTGCCAGCAGTACAGGGGGCTCCGGGGCCAACGTCCTGACTTTC
TRBD1 TRBJ2-7 NA TRBV28 CASRNRQGSMEYF TGTGCCAGCAGGAATCGACAGGGTTCGATGGAGTACTTC
TRBD2 TRBJ2-1 NA TRBV5-1 CASSLGTLAGGYNEQFF TGCGCCAGCAGCTTGGGAACCCTAGCGGGCGGCTACAATGAGCAGTTCTTC
NA TRBJ2-3 once TRBV27 CASSTRPTRTDTQYF TGTGCCAGCAGTACACGACCTACGCGCACAGATACGCAGTATTTT
NA TRBJ2-3 NA TRBV7-3 CASSPVGPKDTQYF TGTGCCAGCAGCCCGGTGGGGCCAAAAGATACGCAGTATTTT
NA TRBJ2-5 NA TRBV9 CASSVDGETQYF TGTGCCAGCAGCGTAGACGGAGAGACCCAGTACTTC
NA TRBJ1-4 once TRBV2 CASTGTFNEKLFF TGTGCCAGCACTGGCACCTTTAATGAAAAACTGTTTTTT
TRBD1 TRBJ2-2 NA TRBV7-9 CASSPRTGSLNTGELFF TGTGCCAGCAGCCCCCGGACAGGGTCCTTGAACACCGGGGAGCTGTTTTTT
NA TRBJ1-4 NA TRBV4-1 CASSQAAPGGPNEKLFF TGCGCCAGCAGCCAAGCCGCCCCGGGGGGACCGAATGAAAAACTGTTTTTT
TRBD1 TRBJ2-7 once TRBV28 CASSLSVDRGGEQYF TGTGCCAGCAGTTTATCCGTTGACAGGGGAGGCGAGCAGTACTTC
NA TRBJ2-3 NA TRBV12-5 CASGFVSKGGADTQYF TGTGCTAGTGGTTTTGTGTCTAAAGGGGGAGCAGATACGCAGTATTTT
NA TRBJ1-3 NA TRBV7-9 CASSLGQRGSYSGNTIYF TGTGCCAGCAGCTTAGGCCAAAGAGGAAGCTACTCTGGAAACACCATATATTTT
NA TRBJ2-3 NA TRBV29-1 CSGLRGIGDTQYF TGCAGCGGCCTGAGAGGGATAGGAGATACGCAGTATTTT
NA TRBJ2-7 NA TRBV2 CATVRLSAFFSYEQYF TGTGCCACCGTCCGGTTGTCGGCCTTTTTCTCCTACGAGCAGTACTTC
NA TRBJ1-4 NA TRBV21-1 CASSEGQGARPLF TGTGCCAGCAGCGAAGGACAGGGGGCGCGGCCTTTATTT
NA TRBJ2-1 NA TRBV6-4 CASRTEGTNPSSYNEQFF TGTGCCAGCAGGACAGAGGGGACCAACCCTAGCTCCTACAATGAGCAGTTCTTC
NA TRBJ1-2 NA TRBV25-1 CASSEYTSKGTDFYGYTF TGTGCCAGCAGTGAATATACGAGTAAGGGCACCGATTTCTATGGCTACACCTTC
TRBD1 TRBJ2-7 NA TRBV4-1 CASSQGDRATYEQYF TGCGCCAGCAGCCAAGGGGACAGGGCAACCTACGAGCAGTACTTC
NA TRBJ1-4 NA TRBV19 CASSILQQGTNEKLFF TGTGCCAGTAGTATCCTTCAACAGGGAACTAATGAAAAACTGTTTTTT
TRBD1 TRBJ2-5 NA TRBV6-5 CASSLTGVTTQYF TGTGCCAGCAGTTTGACAGGGGTTACAACCCAGTACTTC
NA TRBJ2-7 NA TRBV5-6 CASSLGGRRPYEQYF TGTGCCAGCAGCCTAGGGGGGCGCCGACCCTACGAGCAGTACTTC
TRBD1 TRBJ1-5 NA TRBV6-2/TRBV6-3 CASSRIPGQGHQPQHF TGTGCCAGCAGTCGAATACCGGGACAGGGTCATCAGCCCCAGCATTTT
NA TRBJ2-1 NA TRBV7-9 CASSQTGLYNEQFF TGTGCCAGCAGCCAGACGGGACTTTACAATGAGCAGTTCTTC
NA TRBJ1-6 once TRBV12-3/TRBV12-4 CASSSSYNSPLHF TGTGCCAGCAGCTCCTCCTATAATTCACCCCTCCACTTT
NA TRBJ1-1 few TRBV19 CASSILHSGNTEAFF TGTGCCAGTAGTATTCTCCACTCGGGGAACACTGAAGCTTTCTTT
NA TRBJ2-5 NA TRBV7-9 CASSLPSGARETQYF TGTGCCAGCAGCTTACCTTCGGGGGCGAGGGAGACCCAGTACTTC
NA TRBJ1-1 few TRBV10-2 CASSETPGRGTEAFF TGCGCCAGCAGTGAGACCCCGGGGCGGGGGACTGAAGCTTTCTTT
NA TRBJ2-7 NA TRBV30 CAWNPGAYEQYF TGTGCCTGGAATCCAGGGGCCTACGAGCAGTACTTC
NA TRBJ2-7 NA TRBV12-3/TRBV12-4 CASSFYGYEQYF TGTGCCAGCAGTTTTTACGGCTACGAGCAGTACTTC
NA TRBJ2-3 NA TRBV9 CASSVASSRSAQYF TGTGCCAGCAGCGTAGCTAGCAGTAGATCTGCGCAGTATTTT
NA TRBJ2-2 NA TRBV9 CASSGRAIGTGELFF TGTGCCAGCAGCGGGAGGGCTATAGGGACCGGGGAGCTGTTTTTT
NA TRBJ2-7 NA TRBV24-1 CATGTLHLEQYF TGTGCCACCGGGACCCTCCATCTCGAGCAGTACTTC
NA TRBJ2-3 NA TRBV7-3 CASSLRLGSTDTQYF TGTGCCAGCAGCTTAAGGTTAGGGTCCACAGATACGCAGTATTTT
TRBD1 TRBJ1-2 NA TRBV5-1 CASRQRDSENYGYTF TGCGCCAGCAGACAGAGGGACAGCGAGAACTATGGCTACACCTTC